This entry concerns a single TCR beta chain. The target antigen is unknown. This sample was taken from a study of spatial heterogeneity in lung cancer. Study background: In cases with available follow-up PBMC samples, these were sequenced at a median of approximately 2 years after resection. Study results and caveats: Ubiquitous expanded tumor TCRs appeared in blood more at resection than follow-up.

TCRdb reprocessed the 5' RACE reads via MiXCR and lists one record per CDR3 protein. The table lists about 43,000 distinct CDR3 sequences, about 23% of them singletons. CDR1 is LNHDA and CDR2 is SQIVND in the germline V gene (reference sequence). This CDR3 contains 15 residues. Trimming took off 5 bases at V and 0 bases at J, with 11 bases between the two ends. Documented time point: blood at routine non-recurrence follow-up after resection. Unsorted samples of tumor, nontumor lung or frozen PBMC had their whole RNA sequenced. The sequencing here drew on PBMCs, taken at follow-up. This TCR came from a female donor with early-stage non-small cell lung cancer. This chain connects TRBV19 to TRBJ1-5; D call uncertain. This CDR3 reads CASSLQGYSNQPQHF. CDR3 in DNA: TGTGCCAGTAGTCTCCAAGGCTATAGCAATCAGCCCCAGCATTTT.